Sequencing of this T cell receptor (beta chain) was carried out in a study of vaccination effects on CD4 cells after COVID-19. The CDR3 consists of 13 residues. Germline V gene data show CDR1 as GTSNPN and CDR2 as SVGIG (reference sequence). J lost 8 bases, V lost 0 bases, and 5 bases had no gene match. This clone was observed a handful of times. Its specificity is not known. The protocol was immunoSEQ multiplex PCR, while the TCRdb copy is restricted to in-frame clones and leaves out a portion. The sample shows 40,000 to 50,000 clones, approximately 70% of them seen only once. Before any sequencing was done, the ViraFEST assay used viral peptide pools to expand antigen-specific CD4+ T cells. Culturing for around eleven days preceded CD4+ T cell isolation. Infection dated between March and December 2020, before the Alpha, Beta and Delta variants reached the United States. The authors replaced half the medium with IL-2 medium on days 3 and 7.

The starting material was CD4+ T cells from PBMCs cultured with a peptide pool, obtained before COVID-19 vaccination. This chain uses TRBV30 with TRBJ2-3, with 7 positions matching TRBD2. The receptor was derived from a human donor who had a prior SARS-CoV-2 infection. The CDR3 sequence: CAWSVNSGGTQYF. CDR3 nucleotides: TGTGCCTGGAGTGTGAATTCGGGGGGTACGCAGTATTTT.